This T cell receptor (beta chain) emerged from a study of monozygotic twins with inflammatory bowel disease. UMIs with a 6-nucleotide sample barcode were added by template switching. After re-calling the 5' RACE reads, TCRdb lists one entry per CDR3 protein, DNA absent. The sample's table shows 200,000 to 250,000 distinct CDR3 sequences. The CDR3 has 16 residues. J is TRBJ2-1 and V is TRBV12-3 or TRBV12-4; TCRdb's assignment of TRBD2 cannot be checked, as there is no DNA. This TCR came from a human donor with ulcerative colitis or Crohn's disease, or a healthy co-twin of an affected twin (not recorded which). The sample taken for sequencing was blood. The CDR3 spells CASSSSSAGGDNEQFF.